This T cell receptor (beta chain) was sequenced during a study of CXCR3-negative and CXCR3-positive naive CD8 T cells (dated by TCRdb to between 2018 and 2021). As for the study more broadly: In total, approximately 140 million TRB reads were obtained, or roughly 1.5 +/- 0.3 million reads per library. The diversity and physicochemical repertoire analyses included 11 donors pooled from two independent experiments. For the TRBV-TRBJ cluster analysis, the naive subsets came from 5 donors, while the memory cells came from 3 donors.

Points on this clonotype: The clone's antigen remains unknown.

Results the study describes overall, beyond this receptor: TRB CDR3s from CXCR3-positive naive cells showed higher hydrophobicity (lower Kidera factor 4), lower energy, and higher strength and volume indices than CXCR3-negative naive cells. Both naive subsets had comparably high repertoire diversity, while memory CD8+ T cells had much lower repertoire diversity. Within the same donor, TRBV-TRBJ usage looked similar between naive CXCR3-negative and CXCR3-positive cells, but memory cells had distinct patterns. Because surface CD5, which is linked to self-reactivity in mice, was comparable between the naive subsets, TCR interaction strength was also inferred from the physicochemical properties of TRB CDR3s. Because CXCR3 expression was partially decreased after cryopreservation, freshly isolated PBMCs were used for most assays.

The CDR3 has 12 amino acids, counting the end cysteine and phenylalanine. The record lacks a DNA sequence. Based on the germline V gene, the CDR1 and CDR2 sequences are SGHVS and FNYEAQ. The listed sequencing device is NextSeq 550. The Human TCR Profiling Kit (MiLaboratory) was used to make UMI-labeled 5' RACE TRB cDNA libraries. The full amount of extracted RNA was used for cDNA synthesis, and the full amount of resulting cDNA was used for PCR amplification. Libraries were prepared in parallel with an identical number of PCR cycles. The original methods were these. With a requirement of at least two reads per UMI, MIGEC and MiXCR extracted about 48,000 +/- 9,800 unique UMI-labeled TRB cDNA molecules per library. Each library averaged about 38,000 +/- 11,000 functional in-frame TRB CDR3 nucleotide clonotypes without stop codons. Diversity metrics, including normalized Shannon-Wiener and Chao1, were computed in VDJtools after downsampling to 5000 UMI-labeled TRB molecules per sample. VDJtools was used to calculate clonotype-size-weighted physicochemical properties of the central five CDR3 residues, namely interaction energy, strength, volume and Kidera factor 4. Each CDR3 protein sequence appears as one entry after TCRdb reprocessed the reads, and no DNA is included. These V and J calls originate from TCRdb's pipeline instead of the authors' own analysis. This sample's table has entries for tens of thousands of distinct CDR3 sequences. In total, the top ten clones hold around 5% of the sample.

For every CD8+ T cell subset, 300,000 cells were flow-sorted straight into RLT lysis buffer, and each subset was sorted in triplicate. To exclude memory contaminants, naive CD8+ T cells were stringently defined as CD45RO-CCR7+CD27+CD95-. Standard density gradient centrifugation was used to isolate peripheral blood mononuclear cells from buffy coats. A FACSAria III was used to flow-sort naive CXCR3-negative and CXCR3-positive CD8+ T cells. Total RNA was extracted from sorted cells with an RNeasy Mini Kit. The chain links TRBV7-6 with TRBJ2-1; lacking DNA, the TRBD1 call made by TCRdb goes unchecked. The source of this sequence is a human donor in good health. Some clones in this sample may be carry-over from other donors' samples. The sample taken for sequencing was naive CXCR3+ CD8+ T cells from blood. The cell subset or site label, as the study defines it: CD45RO-CCR7+CD27+CD95- naive CD8+ T cells expressing CXCR3 (TNR3+). The CDR3 here reads CASSIYQGWQFF. Extended through the reference TRBV7-6 and TRBJ2-1 proteins, this CDR3 yields the full variable domain: GAGVSQSPRYKVTKRGQDVALRCDPISGHVSLYWYRQALGQGPEFLTYFNYEAQQDKSGLPNDRFSAERPEGSISTLTIQRTEQRDSAMYRCASSIYQGWQFFGPGTRLTVL.